What follows describes a single T cell receptor beta chain. Its target antigen remains unknown. No clone much larger than this one lies a single base away; base qualities are absent. The data were obtained in a study of cytomegalovirus exposure and HLA in healthy donors (dated by TCRdb to about 2017). General notes on the study: In an earlier analysis of fewer than 750 of the donors, under 300 Gb of sequence data and about 110 million unique TCR beta sequences from 180 million or so T cells were reported. Roughly 290 gigabases of sequencing data and around 85 million unique TCR sequences made up an early release that covered approximately 650 HLA-typed donors. Of the 398 genotyped donors, 81% were placed in the genetic ancestry cluster associated with self-reported Caucasian donors. The study aimed to test whether signatures of past pathogen exposure could be identified by cataloging public T cell receptors. Using immunosequencing, the study profiled T cell repertoires from around 670 subjects and related those repertoires to cytomegalovirus serostatus. A separate validation cohort of 100 to 150 different subjects was used in addition to the approximately 640-subject first cohort. To predict cytomegalovirus infection status, the study brought together high-throughput TCR immunosequencing, statistical association of individual TCRs with disease status, and machine learning. In a later analysis, previously published TCR beta repertoires from 670 or so donors were re-analyzed and high-resolution HLA genotyping was added so that TCR occurrence patterns could be studied. Rather than using new phenotypic data, the later analysis identified candidate immune exposures from TCR beta sequences and from how often those sequences occurred across donors. An earlier analysis of several hundred of the donors used high-throughput TCR beta sequencing to judge whether each TCR beta V gene segment behaved as functional or pseudogenic. Alongside the repertoire data, information on donor age, sex, ethnicity and CMV serostatus was compiled. Genome-wide SNP genotypes for about three fifths of the roughly 670 donors were used in a later genetic analysis, which treated that subset as a discovery cohort. All discovery cohort repertoires had been generated using a single sequencing platform. Both class I and class II loci were covered by HLA typing, at four-digit resolution. Typing coverage differed by locus: A, B, C, DRB1 and DQB1 were typed in about 629-640 donors, DQA1 in roughly 500, DPA1 in roughly 590, and DPB1 in around 490. Roughly five DR-DQ haplotypes were handled as single units for association and clustering because linkage in the cohort was strong. Among roughly 370 genotyped donors of the cohort, an average of around 240,000 unique TCR beta nucleotide sequences were sequenced per donor, around 18% of them non-productive. Results the study describes overall, beyond this receptor: A further reported finding was that TCR beta sequences accurately predicted the HLA-A and HLA-B alleles for most subjects in the first cohort. Roughly uniform sequencing depth across donors was assumed in presence/absence analyses, although this assumption may not hold. According to a later analysis, parvovirus B19, influenza, CMV and Epstein-Barr virus appeared linked to several top co-occurrence clusters. The classifier was reported to diagnose cytomegalovirus status with high specificity and sensitivity in both the original and validation cohorts. Compared with the approximately 670-donor mean, donors in an Asian-associated ancestry cluster had fewer N-insertions in productive TCRs, according to a later genetic analysis. Specific HLA alleles were associated with over 15,000 TCR beta sequences at a false discovery rate of 0.05 in a later analysis. In a later analysis, HLA-associated TCR beta chains were found to be more clonally expanded and to have lower generation probabilities than equally common non-associated chains. The authors suggested that the approach could potentially be generalized to other disease states and immunological phenotypes. The earlier analysis of 587 of the donors excluded 15 to 20 rarely observed V segments, including chromosome 9 orphons, because counts were too low. A cluster of highly shared sequence variants was judged likely to be a technical artifact of the sequencing pipeline. A later genetic analysis associated a missense DCLRE1C variant with V-gene and J-gene trimming of TCR beta chains, and an independent cohort replicated the association. According to a later analysis, TCR association rates differed among HLA loci, with DRB1 alleles showing the most associated TCRs and HLA-C alleles showing the fewest. CMV serostatus was the only immune exposure information available for the cohort. Three of the identified cytomegalovirus-associated TCR beta chains were confirmed in vitro to be specific for cytomegalovirus antigens. An earlier analysis of 450 to 750 of the donors showed that most TCR beta V segments appeared in productive rearrangements either about 87% or about 30% of the time, which broadly matched IMGT annotations. In this cohort, only TCR beta chains were sequenced, and detectable features were limited by the absence of alpha or paired-chain data. When HLA alleles, especially DR and DQ, strongly co-occurred, TCR associations were difficult to assign to individual alleles. HLA typing was unavailable for some donors at each locus, so association tests used only the typed subset. In the study, 164 TCR beta chains were listed as associated with cytomegalovirus. Correlated functional status among segregating V segments might be attributable to linkage disequilibrium, but an unknown experimental factor could not be ruled out. While some public TCRs were present in many individuals, most TCR sequences turned up only very rarely across donors. Most CMV-associated TCR beta chains appeared to be HLA-restricted in a later analysis, and the HLA associations seemed to be driven largely by CMV exposure.

The cohort comprised 550 to 700 healthy bone marrow donors. At the time of sampling, all cohort members were nominally healthy, though unrecorded immune exposures were likely present. The donor was CMV seropositive and belonged to the group of some 290 seropositive cohort members. Every donor gave a peripheral blood sample, and the peripheral blood mononuclear cells from that sample were used for TCR beta sequencing. The Qiagen DNeasy Blood Extraction Kit was used to extract genomic DNA from the blood cell samples. Libraries were built with the immunoSEQ multiplex PCR assay. For the multiplex PCR, a mixture combining 60 forward primers for TCR Vbeta segments and 13 reverse primers for TCR Jbeta segments was used. A multiplex PCR assay on genomic DNA amplified the CDR3 region of rearranged TCR beta genes. The amplified TCR beta libraries were sequenced on the Illumina HiSeq System as 87-base-pair reads. As for the original processing: A later analysis tallied 70 million to 100 million unique TCR beta chains across the 650 to 750 repertoires, and around 10 million of those chains were shared by two or more donors. Raw reads were error-corrected and collapsed into unique sequences by a nearest-neighbor algorithm in which closely related sequences were merged to remove PCR and sequencing errors. Alignment of CDR3 sequences to IMGT reference sequences was used to assign V, D and J gene segments. For a sequence to be retained, a match of at least six nucleotides was required to both a V gene segment and a J gene segment. A rearrangement was called productive if the CDR3 had no stop codons and remained in frame with V and J, and every other rearrangement was called non-productive. CDR3 was defined by IMGT convention, running from the second conserved V-encoded cysteine to the conserved J-encoded phenylalanine. The earlier analysis of 587 of the donors excluded sequences that lacked an unambiguous match to a single V gene segment. In an earlier analysis of 450 to 750 of the donors, a V segment was called functional when productive rearrangements were above 56.7%, and segregating when the standard deviation between donors exceeded 5%. To diagnose cytomegalovirus status from the catalog of TCR beta chain sequences, a statistical classification framework was built. A later analysis assigned V and J genes by comparing TCR nucleotide sequences with IMGT/GENE-DB human TR gene sequences. The TCRdist pipeline was used in a later analysis to assign CDR3 sequences and most-parsimonious VDJ recombination scenarios. A later analysis defined each TCR beta chain by its CDR3 amino acid sequence plus V-gene family, and excluded reads lacking a unique V-gene family. In a later analysis, 450 to 600 highly shared, low-generation-probability nucleotide sequences were removed to address suspected cross-contamination and a sequencing artifact. In a later analysis, a clonal expansion index was calculated for each public chain from normalized within-repertoire ranks of inferred template counts. Generation probabilities in a later analysis came from a VDJ recombination model fitted to out-of-frame rearrangements, and those results were checked against IGoR. A later analysis scored TCR-TCR, TCR-HLA and TCR-CMV co-occurrence with hypergeometric tests, applying a repertoire-size bias correction to TCR pairs. False discovery rates were estimated in a later analysis by permuting HLA or CMV assignments 20 times. In a later analysis, co-occurring TCRs were grouped with DBSCAN, and TCRdist sequence similarity was added when clustering was performed within HLA-allele-positive subsets. Repertoires with fewer than 30,000 or more than 120,000 public chains were left out of co-occurrence clustering, as were four to six repertoires with anomalous nucleotide sharing. Entries here come from immuneACCESS through TCRdb and include only in-frame sequences with V and J called. Some clones fail to appear in such tables; in the studies checked, an unresolved V gene covers under half of the shortfall, and the cause of the remainder is unknown. From that table come the V and J calls and clone size; the DNA was used to work out D and trimming. This sample comprises approximately 160,000 clones, more than 65% of them detected only once. The ten largest clones represent around 3% of the sample.

This TCR was sampled from a woman between 35 and 50 years old in good health and CMV-seropositive. Input material: PBMCs.

The sequenced DNA: TGTGCCAGCAGTTCCCTATTCCGGACAGACTATGGCTACACCTTC. The encoded protein is CASSSLFRTDYGYTF. The chain links TRBV27 with TRBJ1-2; the D gene is perhaps TRBD1, from 6 matching bases. The cysteine opens and the phenylalanine closes a CDR3 of 15 amino acids. The retained sequence is limited to the CDR3, 45 bases, with the frame set at the first base. V loses 4 bases, J loses 3 bases, and the germline ends lie 15 bases apart. CDR1 and CDR2 (MNHEY, SMNVEV) derive from the germline V gene (reference sequence).